Presented here are 8 T cell receptor beta chains from one specimen sequenced in a study of neurological immune-mediated disorders. TCRdb fed the 5' RACE reads into MiXCR, producing one record per CDR3 protein. The table has roughly 38,000 distinct CDR3 sequences, more than 2% seen once; the top ten hold roughly 12%. Sample: PBMCs. All receptors derive from a man aged 25 to 45 with multiple sclerosis.

This clonotype was counted at least ten times. The chain joins TRBV4-1 to TRBJ2-5; no firm D call. V lost 1 base and J 2 bases, leaving 11 bases between the germline ends. CDR1 is MGHRA and CDR2 is YSYEKL in the germline V gene. The length of the CDR3 is 15 residues. CDR3 amino acids: CASSQATKRQETQYF. In DNA form, the CDR3 reads TGCGCCAGCAGCCAAGCCACTAAGAGACAAGAGACCCAGTACTTC.

On this clonotype itself: With a much larger clone just one base away, this may be a read error. As DNA, the CDR3 is TGTGCCAGCAGCGTAGTGATGAACACCGGGGAGCTGTTTTTT. Amino acids: CASSVVMNTGELFF. This chain uses TRBV9 with TRBJ2-2; D is ambiguous. V was shortened by 0 bases and J by 1 base, with 4 bases between the two germline ends. This CDR3 is 14 amino acids long. Germline assignment: CDR1 SGDLS and CDR2 YYNGEE.

In its sample, this clonotype was seen many times. This chain links TRBV12-3 or TRBV12-4 with TRBJ1-4, with D possibly being TRBD1 (5 bases). Trimming cost V 6 bases and J 2 bases, with 13 bases left between them. The CDR3 is 15 residues long. CDR3 nucleotide sequence: TGTGCCAGCAGACCTGGAGGGGCGACTAATGAAAAACTGTTTTTT. Its translation: CASRPGGATNEKLFF.

The chain carries TRBV5-1 and TRBJ2-3; maybe TRBD1 (6 bases). The CDR3 covers 16 residues. The V end lost 6 bases, the J end lost 2 bases, and 19 bases lay between the germline ends. CDR1 SGHRS and CDR2 YFSETQ come from the germline V gene. CDR3 residues: CASKTGTAADTDTQYF. In nucleotides, the CDR3 is TGCGCCAGCAAAACAGGGACCGCCGCTGACACAGATACGCAGTATTTT.

In this sample, this clonotype turned up many times. CDR3 sequence (DNA): TGCGCCAGCGGCAAACAGGGAACGAACACCGGGGAGCTGTTTTTT. It codes for CASGKQGTNTGELFF. The rearrangement links TRBV5-1 to TRBJ2-2; D might be TRBD1 (6 bases). Germline assignment: CDR1 SGHRS and CDR2 YFSETQ. The CDR3 is made up of 15 amino acids. V dropped 7 bases and J dropped 0 bases, with 13 bases sitting between them.

There are many counts of this clonotype. V gene TRBV5-1 combines with J gene TRBJ1-2; possible D gene TRBD1, 5 bases. Germline V CDR1 and CDR2: SGHRS, YFSETQ. The CDR3 totals 13 residues. Trimming cost V 3 bases and J 7 bases, with 13 bases left between them. This CDR3 reads CASSSTVKGGYTF. In nucleotides, the CDR3 is TGCGCCAGCAGCTCGACAGTCAAGGGTGGCTACACCTTC.

Many counts were recorded for this clonotype. This chain joins TRBV6-4 and TRBJ2-2; 10 positions match TRBD2. Germline loops: CDR1 MRHNA, CDR2 SNTAGT. The V and J ends lost 5 bases and 3 bases, in that order; junction bases with no gene match: 3. The CDR3 covers 15 residues. CDR3 coding DNA: TGTGCCAGCAGTCCTAGCGGGAGTGACACCGGGGAGCTGTTTTTT. As protein: CASSPSGSDTGELFF.

Many counts were recorded for this clonotype. The chain combines TRBV20-1 with TRBJ2-5; D is ambiguous. This CDR3 spans 12 amino acids. Germline V gene sequence: CDR1 DFQATT, CDR2 SNEGSKA (reference sequence). Trimming removed 4 bases from V and 5 bases from J, with 11 bases in between. CDR3: CSAKEFGETQYF. For the CDR3, the DNA is TGCAGTGCTAAGGAGTTCGGTGAGACCCAGTACTTC.